This T cell receptor beta chain was recorded in a study of glioma-infiltrating T cells. This CDR3 is built from 17 residues. CDR1 and CDR2 (germline): KGHSH, LQKENI. J lost 7 bases, V lost 6 bases, and 13 bases had no gene match. The iRepertoire nested amplicon-rescue multiplex PCR amplified TCR alpha and beta CDR3s from RNA. Input was roughly 85-450 ng of tissue mRNA or PBMC total RNA. MiXCR, applied by TCRdb to the multiplex PCR reads, yields one record per CDR3 protein. Among about 110,000 distinct CDR3 sequences, 25% to 30% were seen once, and the ten largest hold roughly 30%. Study-level results: Only very few CDR3 sequences appeared in both tissue and blood. Gliomas, especially low-grade, showed above-expected tissue-blood divergence; non-neoplastic patients showed below.

This clonotype was detected many times. Its antigen is not identified. The chain uses TRBV18 and TRBJ1-6, with 9 positions matching TRBD1. Material: glioma tissue, nonneoplastic brain tissue, or PBMCs (not recorded which). This sequence originates from a human donor with low-grade glioma or glioblastoma, undergoing nonglioma brain surgery, or in good health (not recorded which). Written as DNA, the CDR3 is TGTGCCAGCTCTCCGGGACAGGGCCAATCCTCGAATTCACCCCTCCACTTT. This sequence encodes CASSPGQGQSSNSPLHF.